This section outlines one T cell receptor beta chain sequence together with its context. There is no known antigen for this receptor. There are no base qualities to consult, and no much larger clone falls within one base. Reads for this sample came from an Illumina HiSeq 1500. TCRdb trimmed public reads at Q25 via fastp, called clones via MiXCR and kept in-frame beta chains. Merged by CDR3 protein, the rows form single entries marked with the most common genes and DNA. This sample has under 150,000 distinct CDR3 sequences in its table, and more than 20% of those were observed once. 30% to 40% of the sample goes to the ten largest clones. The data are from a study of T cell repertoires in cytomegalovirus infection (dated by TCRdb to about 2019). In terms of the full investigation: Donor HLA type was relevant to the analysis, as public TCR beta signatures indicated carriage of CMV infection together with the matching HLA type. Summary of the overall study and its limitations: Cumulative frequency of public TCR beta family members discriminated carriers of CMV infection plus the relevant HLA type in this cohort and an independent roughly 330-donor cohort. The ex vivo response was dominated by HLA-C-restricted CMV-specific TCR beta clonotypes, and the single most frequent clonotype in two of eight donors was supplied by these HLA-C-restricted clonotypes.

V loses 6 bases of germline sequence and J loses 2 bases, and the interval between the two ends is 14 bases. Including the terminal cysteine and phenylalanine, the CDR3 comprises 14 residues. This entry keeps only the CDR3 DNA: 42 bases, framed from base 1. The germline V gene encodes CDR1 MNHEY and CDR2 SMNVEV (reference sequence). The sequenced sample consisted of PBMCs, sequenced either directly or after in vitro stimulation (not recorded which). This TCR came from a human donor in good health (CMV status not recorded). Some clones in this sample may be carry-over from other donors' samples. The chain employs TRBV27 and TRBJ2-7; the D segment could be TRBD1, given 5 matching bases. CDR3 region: CASRMTAQPYEQYF. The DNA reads TGTGCCAGCAGAATGACAGCGCAACCCTACGAGCAGTACTTC.